A selection of T cell receptor beta chains follows, all from one sample in a study of shared clonotypes between healthy human individuals. Here immunoSEQ multiplex PCR was the method, and the copy in TCRdb shows in-frame clones only, minus some. Among roughly 2,000,000 clones listed, approximately 95% were seen once. Material for sequencing was naive CD8+ T cells sorted from blood. The source is a man younger than 30 in good health. The CDR3 runs from the conserved cysteine through the conserved F or W. A D gene is named only where the DNA matches it firmly. Part of the rows lack a size; the others show once, few, many or a class for expanded clones.

v_gene,j_gene,abundance,d_gene,CDR3aa,CDR3nt
TRBV7-6,TRBJ1-1,.,TRBD1,CASSSEQGGAAFF,TGTGCCAGCAGCTCGGAACAGGGGGGCGCAGCTTTCTTT
TRBV4-3,TRBJ2-3,.,TRBD2,CASSQDRTGGETDTQYF,TGCGCCAGCAGCCAAGATAGGACGGGAGGAGAGACAGATACGCAGTATTTT
TRBV4-1,TRBJ1-2,.,.,CASSQEGTGYYGYTF,TGCGCCAGCAGCCAAGAAGGCACAGGGTACTATGGCTACACCTTC
TRBV4-1,TRBJ2-5,.,.,CASSQDRWDQETQYF,TGCGCCAGCAGCCAAGATCGATGGGACCAAGAGACCCAGTACTTC
TRBV27,TRBJ2-7,once,TRBD1,CASRTEMGQGASEQYF,TGTGCCAGCAGAACTGAGATGGGACAGGGGGCCTCCGAGCAGTACTTC
TRBV10-1,TRBJ1-6,once,TRBD1,CASSGERGTTGDNSPLHF,TGCGCCAGCAGTGGCGAGCGAGGGACGACAGGGGATAATTCACCCCTCCACTTT
TRBV6-5,TRBJ2-1,.,TRBD2,CASSLLRGDNEQFF,TGTGCCAGCAGCTTACTACGGGGGGATAATGAGCAGTTCTTC
TRBV27,TRBJ2-7,.,TRBD1,CASSLAPGTGSHEQYF,TGTGCCAGCAGTTTGGCGCCTGGGACAGGGAGCCACGAGCAGTACTTC
TRBV6-5,TRBJ2-7,.,.,CASTPDRDNSYEQYF,TGTGCCAGCACCCCCGACCGGGACAACTCCTACGAGCAGTACTTC
TRBV5-4,TRBJ2-1,.,.,CASFRGGGYNEQFF,TGTGCCAGCTTCCGGGGAGGGGGCTACAATGAGCAGTTCTTC
TRBV5-5,TRBJ2-2,.,.,CASSLHPGTGELFF,TGTGCCAGCAGCTTGCACCCCGGGACCGGGGAGCTGTTTTTT
TRBV30,TRBJ2-7,.,.,CAWSVGSGSYEQYF,TGTGCCTGGAGTGTAGGGTCAGGGTCCTACGAGCAGTACTTC
TRBV10-2,TRBJ2-5,.,TRBD2,CASRGLDQETQYF,TGCGCCAGCAGAGGACTAGATCAAGAGACCCAGTACTTC
TRBV6-1,TRBJ1-1,.,.,CASSEVRGGLEAFF,TGTGCCAGCAGTGAAGTGAGGGGCGGCCTTGAAGCTTTCTTT
TRBV7-9,TRBJ1-2,.,.,CASSLVTVRSNYGYTF,TGTGCCAGCAGCTTAGTTACGGTCCGAAGTAACTATGGCTACACCTTC
TRBV4-2,TRBJ2-1,.,TRBD2,CASSQGGLARNEQFF,TGTGCCAGCAGCCAGGGCGGACTAGCGCGGAATGAGCAGTTCTTC
TRBV7-6,TRBJ2-7,few,TRBD1,CASSPRTGLEQYF,TGTGCCAGCAGCCCCCGGACAGGGCTCGAGCAGTACTTC
TRBV29-1,TRBJ1-2,.,.,CSVEKGGREGYTF,TGCAGCGTTGAGAAGGGGGGGCGCGAGGGCTACACCTTC
TRBV28,TRBJ2-3,.,TRBD2,CASSKGLATSTDTQYF,TGTGCCAGCAGTAAGGGACTAGCGACGAGCACAGATACGCAGTATTTT
TRBV2,TRBJ2-1,once,.,CASTGWVGNEQFF,TGTGCCAGCACCGGGTGGGTGGGCAATGAGCAGTTCTTC
TRBV11-2,TRBJ2-3,.,TRBD1,CASSLLGTGGTDTQYF,TGTGCCAGCAGCTTACTCGGGACAGGGGGCACAGATACGCAGTATTTT
TRBV6-5,TRBJ2-3,.,.,CASSHQGATDTQYF,TGTGCCAGCAGCCATCAGGGAGCAACAGATACGCAGTATTTT
TRBV27,TRBJ2-2,.,.,CASMFYTGELFF,TGTGCCAGCATGTTCTACACCGGGGAGCTGTTTTTT
TRBV29-1,TRBJ2-3,once,.,CSVVGEGADTQYF,TGCAGCGTTGTAGGGGAAGGGGCAGATACGCAGTATTTT
TRBV29-1,TRBJ1-1,.,.,CSVVSYEAFF,TGCAGCGTTGTGTCGTATGAAGCTTTCTTT